Below, one TCR beta chain is given with its context. This sample stems from a study of blood T cell repertoires in COVID-19. The overall study: Whether acute or convalescent, the COVID-19 samples came from the United States, Italy and Spain. T cells, B-cell-depleted T cells, or PBMCs provided the cDNA or gDNA that served as material.

As handled by the study authors: Estimation of nucleated cell counts relied on the amplification of reference gene primers. Libraries were prepared by immunoSEQ multiplex PCR; TCRdb keeps only in-frame clonotypes and omits some of them. V and J calls and clone size come straight from that table; D and trimming were deduced from the DNA. The sample lists about 160,000 clones; 75% to 85% were seen once. The CDR3 extends over 14 amino acids. Trimming removed 5 bases from V and 0 bases from J, with 8 bases in between. Per germline, CDR1 SGHTA and CDR2 FQGNSA. V and J are TRBV7-2 and TRBJ1-3; no clear D. The source of this sequence is a human donor in a cohort sampled during active COVID-19. The sample comprised peripheral blood. The CDR3 loop is CASSLGLSGNTIYF. As DNA, the CDR3 is TGTGCCAGCAGCCTAGGACTCTCTGGAAACACCATATATTTT.